The 28 T cell receptor beta chains below all came from one sample that was sequenced in a study of T cells in Graves' hyperthyroidism and ophthalmopathy (dated by TCRdb to about 2019). Receptors were amplified or captured by multiplex PCR. Sequencing was performed on an Illumina HiSeq 2000. Amplification of TCR beta CDR3 regions was carried out from RNA transcripts. For the first round of RT-PCR on the TCR CDR3, the HTBI primer set was used together with the Qiagen OneStep RT-PCR kit. TCRdb handled the public reads itself, with Q25 trimming in fastp and clone calling in MiXCR, and kept productive beta chains. Identical CDR3 proteins give one entry, which carries the most common genes and DNA. The sample has approximately 400,000 distinct CDR3 sequences on record, about 19% of them singletons. Around 4% of the sample comes from the top ten. Sample: blood. Every receptor here comes from a woman aged 18-29 years with Graves' hyperthyroidism.

To note about this clonotype: This may stem from a read error, because a much larger clone lies one nucleotide away. Because the CDR3 is missing its conserved closing phenylalanine or tryptophan, this is likely a read error. The genes are TRBV20-1 and TRBJ1-5; no definite D call. Germline V gene data show CDR1 as DFQATT and CDR2 as SNEGSKA (reference sequence). CDR3 length: 12 residues. Trimming shortened V by 6 bases and J by 7 bases, and 13 bases separated the two germline ends. CDR3 sequence reads: CSAPDNDQPQHV. CDR3 DNA sequence: TGCAGTGCACCAGACAACGACCAGCCCCAGCATGTT.

Many counts were recorded for this clonotype. This sequence joins TRBV6-1 and TRBJ1-1; D is ambiguous. With 3 bases removed from V and 1 base from J, the gap between germline ends came to 9 bases. In germline, CDR1 is MNHNS, CDR2 SASEGT. The CDR3 has 14 amino acids. The CDR3 loop is CASSEIGKNTEAFF. DNA of the CDR3: TGTGCCAGCAGTGAGATCGGGAAGAACACTGAAGCTTTCTTT.

This clonotype has a handful of counts. The CDR3 here is CASSLGEESTEAFF. For the CDR3, the DNA is TGTGCCAGCAGCTTAGGGGAAGAGAGCACTGAAGCTTTCTTT. The V and J genes are TRBV13 and TRBJ1-1; D call uncertain. The CDR3 is 14 amino acids. V lost 0 bases and J lost 4, with 9 bases in between. CDR1 and CDR2 from the germline V gene are PRHDT and FYEKMQ (reference sequence).

This clonotype was seen ten or more times. The V and J genes are TRBV12-3 or TRBV12-4 and TRBJ1-1; D is unresolved. Trimming removed 8 bases at V and 9 bases at J, with 16 bases between. The CDR3 is 12 residues long. In DNA form, the CDR3 reads TGTGCCAGCGCGGCAAGACGCGCTAAAGCTTTCTTT. It specifies CASAARRAKAFF.

This clonotype was counted only a few times. The chain carries TRBV18 and TRBJ2-7, with D perhaps matching TRBD1 or TRBD2 (6 bases each). CDR1 and CDR2 from the germline V gene are KGHSH and LQKENI. The CDR3 runs 15 residues. With 8 bases removed from V and 3 bases from J, the gap between germline ends came to 20 bases. CDR3 residues: CASHRFGGKLYEQYF. CDR3 DNA: TGTGCCAGCCACCGTTTCGGGGGCAAACTCTACGAGCAGTACTTC.

At least ten counts were recorded for this clonotype. This chain uses TRBV15 with TRBJ2-5, with D possibly being TRBD2 (6 bases). The CDR3 extends over 13 amino acids. CDR1 is LNHNV and CDR2 is YYDKDF in the germline V gene (reference sequence). CDR3 region: CAREGGDGETQYF. DNA for the CDR3: TGTGCGAGGGAAGGAGGGGACGGCGAGACCCAGTACTTC.

This clonotype occurred many times. The gene calls are TRBV7-9 and TRBJ1-1; no definite D call. Trimming took off 0 bases at V and 1 base at J, with 3 bases between the two ends. The CDR3 extends over 13 amino acids. Per the germline V gene, CDR1 is SEHNR and CDR2 is FQNEAQ (reference sequence). The CDR3 loop is CASSLAENTEAFF. CDR3 DNA sequence: TGTGCCAGCAGCTTAGCAGAGAACACTGAAGCTTTCTTT.

This clonotype has a count of ten or more. The rearrangement uses TRBV6-2 or TRBV6-3 and TRBJ1-1; weak D call: TRBD1 (6 bases). CDR1 is MNHEY, CDR2 SVGEGT, per germline. Trimming took off 0 bases at V and 8 bases at J, with 19 bases between the two ends. The CDR3 runs to 16 residues. CDR3 bases: TGTGCCAGCAGTTACTCGAGGGCAGGGGCCCCCGTCGAAGCTTTCTTT. Translating gives CASSYSRAGAPVEAFF.

J is TRBJ2-6 and V is TRBV5-1; 8 bases agree with TRBD1. The V gene end was trimmed by 4 bases and the J gene end by 4 bases; junction bases not matched to a gene: 10. In germline, CDR1 is SGHRS, CDR2 YFSETQ. The CDR3 loop spans 17 amino acids. Here the CDR3 reads CASSHGQGGRGANVLTF. The CDR3 coding sequence is TGCGCCAGCAGCCACGGACAGGGAGGAAGAGGGGCCAACGTCCTGACTTTC.

This clonotype occurred many times. This chain links TRBV11-2 with TRBJ2-7; tentatively, D is TRBD1 or TRBD2 (5 bases each). The germline gives CDR1 SGHAT, CDR2 FQNNGV. V lost 1 base and J lost 7, with 8 bases in between. This CDR3 region has 12 residues. The CDR3 loop is CASSLGGVEQYF. As DNA, the CDR3 is TGTGCCAGCAGCTTAGGAGGGGTTGAGCAGTACTTC. The whole variable domain, remainder taken from reference TRBV11-2 and TRBJ2-7, is EAGVAQSPRYKIIEKRQSVAFWCNPISGHATLYWYQQILGQGPKLLIQFQNNGVVDDSQLPKDRFSAERLKGVDSTLKIQPAKLEDSAVYLCASSLGGVEQYFGPGTRLTVT.

This clonotype was detected only a few times. The chain employs TRBV5-1 and TRBJ2-5, with TRBD1 as a possible D gene (6 bases). Germline lookup yields CDR1 SGHRS and CDR2 YFSETQ. The CDR3 extends over 14 amino acids. V was pared by 3 bases and J by 4 bases, with 13 bases between. The CDR3 is CASSSTGRRETQYF. The CDR3, as DNA: TGCGCCAGCAGCTCGACAGGTCGGAGAGAGACCCAGTACTTC. The full variable domain, with the rest looked up from reference TRBV5-1 and TRBJ2-5, is KAGVTQTPRYLIKTRGQQVTLSCSPISGHRSVSWYQQTPGQGLQFLFEYFSETQRNKGNFPGRFSGRQFSNSRSEMNVSTLELGDSALYLCASSSTGRRETQYFGPGTRLLVL.

Ten or more counts support this clonotype. The J gene is TRBJ1-1, the V gene TRBV2; D not certain. Trimming cost V 8 bases and J 1 base, with 8 bases left between them. The CDR3 runs 12 residues. Germline V gene data show CDR1 as SNHLY and CDR2 as FYNNEI. The CDR3 spells CASYPTNTEAFF. In DNA form, the CDR3 reads TGTGCCAGCTACCCGACGAACACTGAAGCTTTCTTT.

This chain connects TRBV9 to TRBJ2-2; D not certain. V lost 0 bases and J lost 4, with 10 bases in between. Germline-derived CDR1 and CDR2 are SGDLS and YYNGEE. CDR3 length equals 15 residues. Here the CDR3 reads CASSVESFPTGELFF. The DNA for the CDR3 is TGTGCCAGCAGCGTAGAATCCTTTCCCACCGGGGAGCTGTTTTTT.

The sample holds many counts of this clonotype. The chain is built from TRBV5-1 and TRBJ1-1; D is undetermined. This CDR3 is 13 amino acids long. Germline CDR1 is SGHRS and CDR2 is YFSETQ. The V end was cut by 2 bases, the J end by 1 base, with 6 bases between. The CDR3 DNA reads as TGCGCCAGCAGCTTTATGGCGAACACTGAAGCTTTCTTT. This encodes CASSFMANTEAFF.

Many counts were recorded for this clonotype. The rearrangement uses TRBV12-3 or TRBV12-4 and TRBJ2-7, with a possible D match to TRBD2 (5 bases). CDR3 length equals 14 residues. V shed 5 bases and J shed 2 bases, with 13 bases lying between them. The chain's CDR3 is CASSRREFPYEQYF. The CDR3 region has the DNA TGTGCCAGCAGTCGTAGGGAGTTCCCCTACGAGCAGTACTTC.

The sample holds many counts of this clonotype. The V and J genes are TRBV30 and TRBJ1-1; the D is unclear. The germline gives CDR1 GTSNPN, CDR2 SVGIG (reference sequence). The CDR3 sequence is 14 residues long. V lost 0 bases and J 4 bases, leaving 12 bases between the germline ends. The DNA of the CDR3 is TGTGCCTGGAGTGTGGGAGGGAAGGCCACTGAAGCTTTCTTT. As protein: CAWSVGGKATEAFF.

About this clonotype: This clone may be a read error of a much larger clone one base away. In this CDR3 the conserved last residue, phenylalanine or tryptophan, is missing, so a read error is likely. CDR3 sequence: CASSLGGIAGTTGELFL. CDR3 bases: TGTGCCAGCAGTTTAGGTGGAATAGCGGGAACCACCGGGGAGCTGTTTTTG. The chain uses TRBV7-8 and TRBJ2-2; TRBD2 matches 8 bases. The CDR3 contains 17 residues. Per the germline V gene, CDR1 is SGHVS and CDR2 is FQNEAQ.

The V and J genes are TRBV6-1 and TRBJ1-2; the match to TRBD1 covers 8 bases. Trimming at V came to 6 bases and at J to 5 bases, leaving 11 bases not matched to a gene. Germline CDR1 and CDR2: MNHNS and SASEGT. The CDR3 contains 15 residues. In DNA form, the CDR3 reads TGTGCCAGCAGCCACCATGGACAGGGAGGATATGGCTACACCTTC. Translating gives CASSHHGQGGYGYTF.

This clonotype was recorded at least ten times. The rearrangement joins TRBV10-1 to TRBJ2-2; 9 bases are a match to TRBD1. Trimming cost V 3 bases and J 5 bases; bases outside gene matches: 7. The CDR3 has 16 residues. CDR1 and CDR2 (germline): WNHNN, SYGVQD (reference sequence). The CDR3 nucleotides read TGCGCCAGCAGTGAAGGCGGGACAGGGATTACCGGGGAGCTGTTTTTT. Translation: CASSEGGTGITGELFF.

This clonotype was counted a few times. The chain couples TRBV6-5 to TRBJ2-7, with a tentative D call TRBD1 (6 bases). Trimming shortened V by 4 bases and J by 5 bases, and 24 bases separated the two germline ends. CDR3 length equals 17 residues. The germline V gene encodes CDR1 MNHEY and CDR2 SVGAGI. Here the CDR3 DNA reads TGTGCCAGCAGTTTTCAGGGACATACCCCATTCTTGAACGAGCAGTACTTC. Encoded protein: CASSFQGHTPFLNEQYF.

This clonotype was detected only once. The chain uses TRBV4-1 and TRBJ1-2; D is unclear. Germline V gene lookup returns CDR1 MGHRA and CDR2 YSYEKL. The CDR3 consists of 18 residues. V lost 0 bases, J lost 3 bases, and 20 bases lay in between. The CDR3, as DNA: TGCGCCAGCAGCCAAGATGCGGTTTCGGCCACCGGGCACTATGGCTACACCTTC. Translation: CASSQDAVSATGHYGYTF.

This clonotype was seen ten or more times. The chain links TRBV28 to TRBJ1-5; D gene uncertain. This CDR3 spans 14 amino acids. The germline V and J ends were trimmed by 4 bases and 4 bases, with 11 bases remaining between them. CDR1 and CDR2 from the germline V gene are MDHEN and SYDVKM. The DNA of the CDR3 is TGTGCCAGCAGTTGGGTTGAGAGAAATCAGCCCCAGCATTTT. This codes for CASSWVERNQPQHF.

This clonotype was seen a handful of times. The gene calls are TRBV5-1 and TRBJ1-5; possibly TRBD1 for D (6 bases). V was clipped by 4 bases and J by 3 bases, with 14 bases between them. Germline loops: CDR1 SGHRS, CDR2 YFSETQ. This CDR3 contains 15 residues. CDR3 bases: TGCGCCAGCAGCCCCACAGGGTTGGACAATCAGCCCCAGCATTTT. This sequence encodes CASSPTGLDNQPQHF.

The sample holds many counts of this clonotype. V is TRBV9 and J is TRBJ1-2; 8 nucleotides line up with TRBD1. The germline CDR1 and CDR2 sequences are SGDLS and YYNGEE. The CDR3 has 15 residues. The junction had 8 bases not matched to a gene; V was cut back by 5 bases and J by 2 bases. CDR3 loop: CASRTFQGANYGYTF. Written as DNA, the CDR3 is TGTGCCAGCAGGACTTTCCAGGGGGCCAACTATGGCTACACCTTC.

The sample holds a few counts of this clonotype. J is TRBJ2-4 and V is TRBV18, with D unresolved. V dropped 2 bases and J dropped 0 bases, with 5 bases sitting between them. Germline assignment: CDR1 KGHSH and CDR2 LQKENI. The CDR3 has 14 amino acids. The CDR3 DNA is TGTGCCAGCTCACCATCGCCAGCCAAAAACATTCAGTACTTC. It is translated as CASSPSPAKNIQYF.

Ten or more counts support this clonotype. The chain has TRBV29-1 and TRBJ2-5; TRBD2 might be the D (5 bases). V shed 3 bases and J shed 4 bases, with 15 bases lying between them. Germline CDR1 is SQVTM and CDR2 is ANQGSEA. CDR3 length equals 14 residues. The CDR3 protein is CSVEREPVLETQYF. CDR3 nucleotide sequence: TGCAGCGTTGAGAGGGAACCAGTCTTAGAGACCCAGTACTTC.

The chain has TRBV7-3 and TRBJ2-2; D gene uncertain. The CDR3 is 16 residues long. Germline CDR1 reads SGHTA; CDR2 reads FQGTGA. Between the trimmed V and J ends, which lost 5 bases and 5 bases, there was a span of 18 bases. CDR3 amino acids: CASSRSTDSPTGELFF. CDR3 sequence (DNA): TGTGCCAGCAGCCGGTCGACCGACTCCCCGACCGGGGAGCTGTTTTTT.

This clonotype was counted ten times or more. J is TRBJ2-7 and V is TRBV20-1; D uncertain. Trimming stripped 0 bases from V and 3 bases from J, with 9 bases between. The CDR3 has 13 residues. Germline V gene sequence: CDR1 DFQATT, CDR2 SNEGSKA (reference sequence). CDR3 nucleotide sequence: TGCAGTGCTAGAGATGAGTCCCGCTACGAGCAGTACTTC. It is translated as CSARDESRYEQYF.